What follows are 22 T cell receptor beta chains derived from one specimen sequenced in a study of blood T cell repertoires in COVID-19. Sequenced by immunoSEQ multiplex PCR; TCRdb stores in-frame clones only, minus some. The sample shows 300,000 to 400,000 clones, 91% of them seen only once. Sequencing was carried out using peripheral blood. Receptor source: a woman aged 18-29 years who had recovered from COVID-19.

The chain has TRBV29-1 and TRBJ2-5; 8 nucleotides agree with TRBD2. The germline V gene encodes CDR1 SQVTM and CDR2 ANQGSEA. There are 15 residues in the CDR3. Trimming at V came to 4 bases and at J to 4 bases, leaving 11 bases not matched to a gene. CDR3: CSVGAREVRLETQYF. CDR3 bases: TGCAGCGTTGGGGCGCGGGAGGTGAGGTTAGAGACCCAGTACTTC.

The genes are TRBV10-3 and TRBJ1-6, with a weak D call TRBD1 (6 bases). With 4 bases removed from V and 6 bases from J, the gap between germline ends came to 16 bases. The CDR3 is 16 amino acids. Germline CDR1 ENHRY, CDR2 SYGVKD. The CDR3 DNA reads TGTGCCATCAGTGGAGGGGGGGACACCCTTAATTCACCCCTCCACTTT. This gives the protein CAISGGGDTLNSPLHF.

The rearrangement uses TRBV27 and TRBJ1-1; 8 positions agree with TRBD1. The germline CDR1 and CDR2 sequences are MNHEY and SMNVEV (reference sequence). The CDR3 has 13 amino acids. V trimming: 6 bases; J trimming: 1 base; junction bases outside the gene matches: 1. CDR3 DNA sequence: TGTGCCAGCAGCGGACAGGGGAACACTGAAGCTTTCTTT. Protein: CASSGQGNTEAFF.

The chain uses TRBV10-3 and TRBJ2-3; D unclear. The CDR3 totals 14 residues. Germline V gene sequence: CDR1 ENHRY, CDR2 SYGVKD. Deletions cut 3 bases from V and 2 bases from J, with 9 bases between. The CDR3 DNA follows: TGTGCCATCAGTGATTCCCTAAACACAGATACGCAGTATTTT. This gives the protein CAISDSLNTDTQYF.

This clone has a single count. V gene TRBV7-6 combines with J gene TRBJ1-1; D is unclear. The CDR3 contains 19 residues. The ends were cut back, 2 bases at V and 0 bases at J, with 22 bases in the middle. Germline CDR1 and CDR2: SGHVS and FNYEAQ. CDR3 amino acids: CASSLYLGMGGSMNTEAFF. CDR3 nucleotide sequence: TGTGCCAGCAGCTTATATCTTGGTATGGGCGGGTCCATGAACACTGAAGCTTTCTTT.

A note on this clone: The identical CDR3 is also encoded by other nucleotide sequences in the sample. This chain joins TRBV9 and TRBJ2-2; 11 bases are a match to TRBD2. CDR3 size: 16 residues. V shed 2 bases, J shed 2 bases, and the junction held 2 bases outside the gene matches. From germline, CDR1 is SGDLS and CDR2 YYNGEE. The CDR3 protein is CASSVGLAGNTGELFF. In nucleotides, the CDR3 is TGTGCCAGCAGCGTTGGACTAGCGGGTAACACCGGGGAGCTGTTTTTT.

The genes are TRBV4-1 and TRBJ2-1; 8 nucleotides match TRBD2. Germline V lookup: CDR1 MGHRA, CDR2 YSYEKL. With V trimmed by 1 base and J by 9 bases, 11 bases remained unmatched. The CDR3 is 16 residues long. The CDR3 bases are TGCGCCAGCAGCCAAGTCGACGGGAGGGCCCTCGGTGAGCAGTTCTTC. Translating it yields CASSQVDGRALGEQFF.

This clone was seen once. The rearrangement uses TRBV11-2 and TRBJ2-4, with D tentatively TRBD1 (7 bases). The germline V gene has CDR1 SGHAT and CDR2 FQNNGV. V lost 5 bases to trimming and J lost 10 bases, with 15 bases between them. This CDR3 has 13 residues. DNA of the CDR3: TGTGCCAGCAGCGGAGGGACAGCCGGAATTCAGTACTTC. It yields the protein CASSGGTAGIQYF.

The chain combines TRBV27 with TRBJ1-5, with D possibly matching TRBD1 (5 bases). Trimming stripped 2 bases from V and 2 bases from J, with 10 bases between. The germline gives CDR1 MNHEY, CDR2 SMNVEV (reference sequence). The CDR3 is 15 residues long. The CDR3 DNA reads TGTGCCAGCAGTTTAGGGGGGACGGGCAATCAGCCCCAGCATTTT. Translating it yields CASSLGGTGNQPQHF.

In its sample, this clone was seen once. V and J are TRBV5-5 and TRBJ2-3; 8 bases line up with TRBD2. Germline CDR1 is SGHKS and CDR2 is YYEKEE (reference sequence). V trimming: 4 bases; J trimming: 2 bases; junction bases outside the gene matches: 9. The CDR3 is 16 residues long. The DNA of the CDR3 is TGTGCCAGCAGCAGGGCGGGGGGCCCGCACACAGATACGCAGTATTTT. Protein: CASSRAGGPHTDTQYF.

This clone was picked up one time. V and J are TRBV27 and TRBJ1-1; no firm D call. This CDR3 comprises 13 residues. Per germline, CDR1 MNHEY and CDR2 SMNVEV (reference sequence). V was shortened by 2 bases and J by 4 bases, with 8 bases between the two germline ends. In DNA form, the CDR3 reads TGTGCCAGCAGTTTAATGAGGTTCACTGAAGCTTTCTTT. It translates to CASSLMRFTEAFF.

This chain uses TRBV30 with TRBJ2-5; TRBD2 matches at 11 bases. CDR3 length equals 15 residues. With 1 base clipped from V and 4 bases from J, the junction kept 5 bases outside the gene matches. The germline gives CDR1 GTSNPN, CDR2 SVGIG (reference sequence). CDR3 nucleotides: TGTGCCTGGAGTGCTAGCGGGAGGAGGTTAGAGACCCAGTACTTC. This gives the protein CAWSASGRRLETQYF. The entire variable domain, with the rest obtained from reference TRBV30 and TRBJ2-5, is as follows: SQTIHQWPATLVQPVGSPLSLECTVEGTSNPNLYWYRQAAGRGLQLLFYSVGIGQISSEVPQNLSASRPQDRQFILSSKKLLLSDSGFYLCAWSASGRRLETQYFGPGTRLLVL.

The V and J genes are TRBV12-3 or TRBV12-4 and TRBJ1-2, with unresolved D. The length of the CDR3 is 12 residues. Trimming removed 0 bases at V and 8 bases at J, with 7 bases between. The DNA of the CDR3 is TGTGCCAGCAGTTTAGCCAGTCGCGGCTACACCTTC. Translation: CASSLASRGYTF.

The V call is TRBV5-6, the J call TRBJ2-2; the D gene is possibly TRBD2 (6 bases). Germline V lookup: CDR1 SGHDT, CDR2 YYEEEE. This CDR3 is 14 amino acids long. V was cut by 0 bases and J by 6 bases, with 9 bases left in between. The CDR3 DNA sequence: TGTGCCAGCAGCTTGGGTTGGGAGGCCGGGGAGCTGTTTTTT. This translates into CASSLGWEAGELFF.

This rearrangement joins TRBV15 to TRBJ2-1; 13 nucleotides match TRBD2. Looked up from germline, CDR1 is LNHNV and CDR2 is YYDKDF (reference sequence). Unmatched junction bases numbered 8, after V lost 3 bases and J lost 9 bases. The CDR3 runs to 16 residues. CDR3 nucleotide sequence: TGTGCCACCAGCAGGATGACTAGCGGGAGGCCGGGTGAGCAGTTCTTC. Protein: CATSRMTSGRPGEQFF.

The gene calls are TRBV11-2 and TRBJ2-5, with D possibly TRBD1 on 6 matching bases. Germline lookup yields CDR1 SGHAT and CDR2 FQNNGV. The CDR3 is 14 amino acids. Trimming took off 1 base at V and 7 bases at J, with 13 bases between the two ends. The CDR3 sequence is CASSLGQGIRTQYF. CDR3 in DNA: TGTGCCAGCAGCTTAGGCCAGGGGATTAGGACCCAGTACTTC.

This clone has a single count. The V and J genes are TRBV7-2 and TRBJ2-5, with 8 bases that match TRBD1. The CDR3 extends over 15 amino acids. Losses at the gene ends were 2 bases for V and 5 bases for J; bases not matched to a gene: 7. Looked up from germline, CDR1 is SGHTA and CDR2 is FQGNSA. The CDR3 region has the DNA TGTGCCAGCAGCTTAAACACAGGGGGAGTGGAGACCCAGTACTTC. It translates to CASSLNTGGVETQYF.

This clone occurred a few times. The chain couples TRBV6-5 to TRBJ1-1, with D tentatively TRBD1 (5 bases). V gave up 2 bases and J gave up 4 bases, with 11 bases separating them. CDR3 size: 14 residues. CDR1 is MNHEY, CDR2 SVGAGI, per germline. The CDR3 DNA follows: TGTGCCAGCAGTTACCGCAGGGTGGTCACTGAAGCTTTCTTT. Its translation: CASSYRRVVTEAFF.

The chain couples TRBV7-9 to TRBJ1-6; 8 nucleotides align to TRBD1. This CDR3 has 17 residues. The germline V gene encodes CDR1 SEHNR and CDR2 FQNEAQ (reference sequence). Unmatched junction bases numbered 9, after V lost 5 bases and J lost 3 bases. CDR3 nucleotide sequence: TGTGCCAGCAGCCGTAGGACAGGGACCGACTATAATTCACCCCTCCACTTT. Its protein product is CASSRRTGTDYNSPLHF. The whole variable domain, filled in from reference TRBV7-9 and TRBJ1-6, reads DTGVSQNPRHKITKRGQNVTFRCDPISEHNRLYWYRQTLGQGPEFLTYFQNEAQLEKSRLLSDRFSAERPKGSFSTLEIQRTEQGDSAMYLCASSRRTGTDYNSPLHFGNGTRLTVT.

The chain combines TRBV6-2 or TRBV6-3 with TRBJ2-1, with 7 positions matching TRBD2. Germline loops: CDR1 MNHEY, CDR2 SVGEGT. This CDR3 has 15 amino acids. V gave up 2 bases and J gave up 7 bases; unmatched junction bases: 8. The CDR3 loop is CASSYGGGLGNEQFF. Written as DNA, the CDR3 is TGTGCCAGCAGTTACGGGGGGGGTCTTGGGAATGAGCAGTTCTTC.

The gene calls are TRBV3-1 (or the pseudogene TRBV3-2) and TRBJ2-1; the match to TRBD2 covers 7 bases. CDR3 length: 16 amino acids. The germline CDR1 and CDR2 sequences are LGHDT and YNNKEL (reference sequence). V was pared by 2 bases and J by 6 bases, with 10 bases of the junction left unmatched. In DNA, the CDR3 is TGTGCCAGCAGCCAATCAAGCTTGTGGGGGGGCAATGAGCAGTTCTTC. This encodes CASSQSSLWGGNEQFF.

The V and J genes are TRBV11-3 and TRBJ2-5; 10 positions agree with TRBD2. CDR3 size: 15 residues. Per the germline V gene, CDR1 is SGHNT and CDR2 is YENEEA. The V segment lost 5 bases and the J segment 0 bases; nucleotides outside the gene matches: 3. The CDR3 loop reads CASSIGLADQETQYF. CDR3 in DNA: TGTGCCAGCAGCATAGGACTAGCGGACCAAGAGACCCAGTACTTC.